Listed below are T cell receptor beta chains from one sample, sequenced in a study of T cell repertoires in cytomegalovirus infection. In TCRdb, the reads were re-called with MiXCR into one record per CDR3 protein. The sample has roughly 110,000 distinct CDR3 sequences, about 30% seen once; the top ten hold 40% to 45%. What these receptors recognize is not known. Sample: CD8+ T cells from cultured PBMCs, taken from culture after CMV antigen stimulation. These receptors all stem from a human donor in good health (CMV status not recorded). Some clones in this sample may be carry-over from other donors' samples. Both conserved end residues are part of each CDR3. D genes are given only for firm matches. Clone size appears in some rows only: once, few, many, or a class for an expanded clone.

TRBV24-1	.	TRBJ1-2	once	CATSEGEEYGYTF	TGTGCCACCAGTGAGGGGGAGGAGTATGGCTACACCTTC
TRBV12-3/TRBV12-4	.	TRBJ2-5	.	CASSLAPVEAHQKTQYF	TGTGCCAGCAGTTTAGCGCCCGTGGAAGCACACCAAAAGACCCAGTACTTC
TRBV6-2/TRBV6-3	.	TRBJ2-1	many	CASRWTISYNEQFF	TGTGCCAGCAGGTGGACTATCTCCTACAATGAGCAGTTCTTC
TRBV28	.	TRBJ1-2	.	CASSLEDTGRIYGYTF	TGTGCCAGCAGTTTAGAGGACACGGGGCGAATCTATGGCTACACCTTC
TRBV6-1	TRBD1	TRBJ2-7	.	CASSGQDREVYEQYF	TGTGCCAGCAGTGGTCAGGACAGGGAGGTCTACGAGCAGTACTTC
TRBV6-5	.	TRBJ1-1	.	CASSYSSNPIEAFF	TGTGCCAGCAGTTACTCGAGTAACCCCATCGAAGCTTTCTTT
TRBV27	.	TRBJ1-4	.	CASSNRVLGKLFF	TGTGCCAGCAGTAACAGGGTCCTGGGAAAACTGTTTTTT
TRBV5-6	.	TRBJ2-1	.	CASSWLGPYNEQFF	TGTGCCAGCAGCTGGCTGGGACCCTACAATGAGCAGTTCTTC
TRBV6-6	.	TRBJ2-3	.	CASSYSRQVPQVGTQYF	TGTGCCAGCAGTTACTCGAGGCAGGTACCCCAAGTAGGTACGCAGTATTTT
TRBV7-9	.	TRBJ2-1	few	CASSSTETRGSSYNEQFF	TGTGCCAGCAGCTCGACGGAGACTAGGGGGAGCTCCTACAATGAGCAGTTCTTC
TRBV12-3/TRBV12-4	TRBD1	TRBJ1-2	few	CASSPAGTETNYGYTF	TGTGCCAGCAGTCCCGCCGGGACAGAGACTAACTATGGCTACACCTTC
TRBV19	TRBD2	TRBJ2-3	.	CASNDPGLVADTQYF	TGTGCCAGTAATGATCCGGGACTAGTCGCAGATACGCAGTATTTT
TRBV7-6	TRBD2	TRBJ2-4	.	CASSPPPLAGEKNIQYF	TGTGCCAGCAGCCCCCCCCCGCTAGCGGGGGAGAAAAACATTCAGTACTTC
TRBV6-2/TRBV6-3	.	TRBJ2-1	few	CASSYYMGRNEQFF	TGTGCCAGCAGTTATTATATGGGCCGGAATGAGCAGTTCTTC
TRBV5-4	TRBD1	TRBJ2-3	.	CASSFGTGYTDTQYF	TGTGCCAGCAGCTTCGGGACAGGGTACACAGATACGCAGTATTTT
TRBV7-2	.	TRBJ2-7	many	CASSFLPDEQYF	TGTGCCAGCAGCTTTTTGCCTGACGAGCAGTACTTC